These 28 T cell receptor beta chains were all obtained from the same sample, sequenced in a study of T cells after yellow fever vaccination. TCRdb re-called the 5' RACE reads through MiXCR, storing one row per CDR3 protein. The data contain approximately 150,000 distinct CDR3 sequences, roughly 8% of them seen just once; the ten biggest clones take up roughly 0.71%. The sequencing used CD4+ T cells sorted from PBMCs, collected 5 days after the yellow fever booster vaccination. The receptor set was obtained from a young man who received the YFV17D yellow fever vaccine.

At least ten counts were recorded for this clonotype. This chain joins TRBV5-4 and TRBJ1-1; no clear D. The CDR3 contains 14 residues. Trimming cost V 4 bases and J 3 bases, with 13 bases left between them. Per germline, CDR1 SGHNT and CDR2 YYREEE (reference sequence). CDR3 loop: CASSIKRGDTEAFF. Here the CDR3 DNA reads TGTGCCAGCAGCATCAAACGGGGAGACACTGAAGCTTTCTTT. Using reference TRBV5-4 and TRBJ1-1 for the parts outside the CDR3, the full variable domain is ETGVTQSPTHLIKTRGQQVTLRCSSQSGHNTVSWYQQALGQGPQFIFQYYREEENGRGNFPPRFSGLQFPNYSSELNVNALELDDSALYLCASSIKRGDTEAFFGQGTRLTVV.

This clonotype appeared many times. This rearrangement joins TRBV10-1 to TRBJ2-5; D gene ambiguous. The germline V gene has CDR1 WNHNN and CDR2 SYGVQD (reference sequence). The CDR3 is 13 amino acids. The V end lost 4 bases, the J end lost 5 bases, and 11 bases lay between the germline ends. This chain's CDR3 is CASSVNLAETQYF. Written as DNA, the CDR3 is TGCGCCAGCAGTGTTAACCTTGCGGAGACCCAGTACTTC.

This clonotype was counted at least ten times. J is TRBJ1-4 and V is TRBV20-1; D uncertain. V was cut by 3 bases and J by 5 bases, with 10 bases left in between. This CDR3 contains 13 residues. Germline assignment: CDR1 DFQATT and CDR2 SNEGSKA (reference sequence). The CDR3 spells CSASRTVNEKLFF. The CDR3 nucleotides are TGCAGTGCTAGCCGGACGGTGAATGAAAAACTGTTTTTT.

This clonotype was detected many times. The chain combines TRBV28 with TRBJ2-3; tentative D call: TRBD2 (6 bases). Trimming took off 3 bases at V and 2 bases at J, with 12 bases between the two ends. The CDR3 has 15 residues. Germline values: CDR1 MDHEN, CDR2 SYDVKM. The CDR3 region is CASSLWGDFTDTQYF. The CDR3, as DNA: TGTGCCAGCAGTTTGTGGGGGGACTTCACAGATACGCAGTATTTT.

This clonotype has at least ten counts. The CDR3 nucleotides read TGCGCCAGCAGCTTGGATGGCAAAAACATTCAGTACTTC. The encoded protein is CASSLDGKNIQYF. V and J are TRBV5-1 and TRBJ2-4; the D is unclear. V was shortened by 0 bases and J by 3 bases, with 4 bases between the two germline ends. The CDR3 runs 13 residues. Germline assignment: CDR1 SGHRS and CDR2 YFSETQ.

This clonotype was recorded at least ten times. The chain couples TRBV5-1 to TRBJ2-1; perhaps TRBD1 as D (6 bases). The germline gives CDR1 SGHRS, CDR2 YFSETQ. V lost 0 bases, J lost 0 bases, and 13 bases lay in between. This CDR3 contains 17 residues. The CDR3 DNA follows: TGCGCCAGCAGCTTGGAGCCAGGGACAAGCTCCTACAATGAGCAGTTCTTC. Amino acid sequence: CASSLEPGTSSYNEQFF.

This clonotype was seen many times. The chain is built from TRBV10-1 and TRBJ1-4; D call uncertain. The V end was cut by 2 bases, the J end by 8 bases, with 6 bases between. The CDR3 has 12 residues. Per the germline V gene, CDR1 is WNHNN and CDR2 is SYGVQD (reference sequence). The CDR3 coding sequence is TGCGCCAGCAGTGAGAACGCCGAAAAACTGTTTTTT. Translated, it gives CASSENAEKLFF.

This rearrangement joins TRBV6-5 to TRBJ2-7; D could derive from TRBD1 or TRBD2 (5 bases each). The CDR3 length is 15 residues. V lost 4 bases, J lost 6 bases, and 19 bases lay in between. Germline V gene sequence: CDR1 MNHEY, CDR2 SVGAGI. CDR3 coding DNA: TGTGCCAGCAGTTCCCCCGGGACGATCCGACGCGAGCAGTACTTC. It is translated as CASSSPGTIRREQYF.

There are a few counts of this clonotype. The chain joins TRBV20-1 to TRBJ2-3; 9 nucleotides line up with TRBD2. CDR1 is DFQATT, CDR2 SNEGSKA, per germline (reference sequence). With 5 bases clipped from V and 6 bases from J, the junction kept 12 bases outside the gene matches. This CDR3 is 15 amino acids long. CDR3 amino acids: CSAAAGSGGRDTQYF. The CDR3 region has the DNA TGCAGTGCTGCGGCGGGTAGCGGGGGTCGGGATACGCAGTATTTT.

This clonotype was seen repeatedly, ten times or more. The chain links TRBV7-9 to TRBJ2-1, with TRBD2 matching over 8 bases. V was clipped by 5 bases and J by 7 bases; unmatched bases: 13. This CDR3 comprises 16 residues. Germline V gives CDR1 SEHNR, CDR2 FQNEAQ (reference sequence). CDR3 sequence reads: CASSPPGAGVGNEQFF. CDR3 nucleotides: TGTGCCAGCAGCCCCCCGGGAGCGGGAGTAGGGAATGAGCAGTTCTTC.

This clonotype has at least ten counts. The chain recombines TRBV7-8 with TRBJ1-5; D gene unclear. Germline V gene lookup returns CDR1 SGHVS and CDR2 FQNEAQ. The length of the CDR3 is 14 residues. V lost 1 base and J 4 bases, leaving 8 bases between the germline ends. The CDR3 DNA follows: TGTGCCAGCAGCTTAGTAACAGCTAATCAGCCCCAGCATTTT. Residues: CASSLVTANQPQHF.

This clonotype has ten or more counts. The chain has TRBV6-1 and TRBJ2-7; TRBD2 matches 7 bases. The CDR3 length is 14 residues. From germline, CDR1 is MNHNS and CDR2 SASEGT. V trimming: 6 bases; J trimming: 1 base; junction bases outside the gene matches: 6. The CDR3: CASSSGLPSYEQYF. The CDR3 DNA reads TGTGCCAGCAGCTCGGGACTACCGTCCTACGAGCAGTACTTC.

The chain carries TRBV7-9 and TRBJ2-5; D possibly matches TRBD1 or TRBD2 (5 bases each). The CDR3 spans 12 residues. V was shortened by 7 bases and J by 8 bases, with 14 bases between the two germline ends. From germline, CDR1 is SEHNR and CDR2 FQNEAQ (reference sequence). CDR3 coding DNA: TGTGCCAGCATCGGTGAGGGGCCTACCCAGTACTTC. This codes for CASIGEGPTQYF.

This clonotype appeared many times. This sequence joins TRBV5-1 and TRBJ1-3; D is uncertain. Trimming stripped 4 bases from V and 0 bases from J, with 11 bases between. The CDR3 extends over 15 amino acids. Germline values: CDR1 SGHRS, CDR2 YFSETQ. The CDR3 DNA reads TGCGCCAGCAGCCAGACTCCGAGCTCTGGAAACACCATATATTTT. Amino acids: CASSQTPSSGNTIYF. The variable domain in full, completed from reference TRBV5-1 and TRBJ1-3, reads KAGVTQTPRYLIKTRGQQVTLSCSPISGHRSVSWYQQTPGQGLQFLFEYFSETQRNKGNFPGRFSGRQFSNSRSEMNVSTLELGDSALYLCASSQTPSSGNTIYFGEGSWLTVV.

Regarding this clonotype: This sequence may be a read error, since a much larger clone differs from it by one base. The genes are TRBV29-1 and TRBJ1-2, with TRBD1 as a possible D gene (6 bases). Trimming cost V 4 bases and J 4 bases, with 13 bases left between them. Germline CDR1 is SQVTM and CDR2 is ANQGSEA. The CDR3 has 13 residues. CDR3 sequence reads: CSVGGGEVYGYTF. The CDR3, as DNA: TGCAGCGTTGGAGGGGGGGAGGTCTATGGCTACACCTTC. Drawing the rest from reference TRBV29-1 and TRBJ1-2, the complete variable domain is SAVISQKPSRDICQRGTSLTIQCQVDSQVTMMFWYRQQPGQSLTLIATANQGSEATYESGFVIDKFPISRPNLTFSTLTVSNMSPEDSSIYLCSVGGGEVYGYTFGSGTRLTVV.

This clonotype was seen many times. The J gene is TRBJ2-3, the V gene TRBV15; 8 bases are shared with TRBD1. Looked up from germline, CDR1 is LNHNV and CDR2 is YYDKDF (reference sequence). J was trimmed by 6 bases and V by 0 bases; bases with no gene match: 5. The CDR3 totals 15 residues. This CDR3 reads CATSREQGGRDTQYF. The CDR3 nucleotides read TGTGCCACCAGCAGAGAACAGGGGGGTAGGGATACGCAGTATTTT.

This clonotype has a handful of counts. V gene TRBV20-1 combines with J gene TRBJ2-4; either TRBD1 or TRBD2 may supply D (5 bases each). Per the germline V gene, CDR1 is DFQATT and CDR2 is SNEGSKA (reference sequence). The CDR3 is 18 amino acids. Trimming took off 5 bases at V and 1 base at J, with 24 bases between the two ends. The CDR3 nucleotides are TGCAGTGCTCGGCACGGGACCCTCCGTCCGTGGGCCAAAAACATTCAGTACTTC. It encodes CSARHGTLRPWAKNIQYF.

This clonotype has a count of ten or more. This chain links TRBV7-8 with TRBJ2-5; tentatively, D is TRBD1 (5 bases). Germline V gene data show CDR1 as SGHVS and CDR2 as FQNEAQ. V was cut by 5 bases and J by 2 bases, with 9 bases left in between. CDR3 length: 13 residues. The CDR3 DNA sequence: TGTGCCAGCAGCACTGGGGCTCAAGAGACCCAGTACTTC. Encoded protein: CASSTGAQETQYF.

This clonotype was observed many times. The chain recombines TRBV30 with TRBJ1-5, with TRBD1 as a possible D gene (6 bases). V shed 0 bases and J shed 5 bases, with 8 bases lying between them. CDR1 GTSNPN and CDR2 SVGIG come from the germline V gene (reference sequence). This CDR3 comprises 13 residues. Written as DNA, the CDR3 is TGTGCCTGGAGTGTACAGGGTGATCAGCCCCAGCATTTT. This codes for CAWSVQGDQPQHF.

This clonotype has at least ten counts. The chain has TRBV20-1 and TRBJ2-1; 9 bases agree with TRBD2. Per the germline V gene, CDR1 is DFQATT and CDR2 is SNEGSKA (reference sequence). The CDR3 sequence is 16 residues long. V was clipped by 5 bases and J by 0 bases; unmatched bases: 8. The CDR3 here is CSAWNRLAASYNEQFF. CDR3 bases: TGCAGTGCTTGGAATCGACTAGCGGCCTCCTACAATGAGCAGTTCTTC.

This clonotype was seen repeatedly, ten times or more. This chain joins TRBV5-5 and TRBJ2-2; TRBD2 is a possible D gene (6 bases). The CDR3 loop spans 16 amino acids. Trimming left V 2 bases short and J 1 base short, with 12 bases between. CDR1 is SGHKS, CDR2 YYEKEE, per germline (reference sequence). The CDR3 sequence is CASSFPPGRNTGELFF. The DNA for the CDR3 is TGTGCCAGCAGCTTTCCCCCCGGGAGGAACACCGGGGAGCTGTTTTTT.

On this clonotype: The DNA is left out, because the CDR3 cannot be placed on it with certainty; the CDR3 is given as TCRdb lists it. The J gene is TRBJ2-7, the V gene TRBV2; the table gives TRBD2 as D, unverified against the DNA. The CDR3 extends over 24 residues, inclusive of both ends. Germline V CDR1 and CDR2: SNHLY, FYNNEI. The chain's CDR3 is CASSVPPADLRPSPLAGTTYEQYF.

This clonotype has at least ten counts. CDR3 nucleotide sequence: TGTGCCTGGAGTGTAACTAGCGGCCCCTACGAGCAGTACTTC. Its translation is CAWSVTSGPYEQYF. The genes are TRBV30 and TRBJ2-7; 8 nucleotides line up with TRBD2. Trimming took 0 bases from V and 2 from J; bases not matched to a gene: 3. This CDR3 has 14 amino acids. Germline V gene data show CDR1 as GTSNPN and CDR2 as SVGIG (reference sequence).

This clonotype was recorded many times. V usage is TRBV7-2 and J usage is TRBJ2-4; D gene uncertain. With 4 bases removed from V and 1 base from J, the gap between germline ends came to 14 bases. The CDR3 is made up of 16 amino acids. The V gene's germline CDR1 is SGHTA and CDR2 FQGNSA. CDR3 amino acids: CASSSTGIGAKNIQYF. In DNA, the CDR3 is TGTGCCAGCAGCTCGACGGGTATTGGGGCCAAAAACATTCAGTACTTC. Looking up the rest from reference TRBV7-2 and TRBJ2-4 gives the full variable domain: GAGVSQSPSNKVTEKGKDVELRCDPISGHTALYWYRQSLGQGLEFLIYFQGNSAPDKSGLPSDRFSAERTGGSVSTLTIQRTQQEDSAVYLCASSSTGIGAKNIQYFGAGTRLSVL.

Ten or more counts support this clonotype. DNA of the CDR3: TGTGCCAGCAGTGCCGGCCAGGGGAGTTTAGATGAGCAGTTCTTC. Amino acids: CASSAGQGSLDEQFF. V gene TRBV2 combines with J gene TRBJ2-1, with TRBD1 as a possible D gene (6 bases). The germline V gene encodes CDR1 SNHLY and CDR2 FYNNEI. Deletions cut 4 bases from V and 8 bases from J, with 18 bases between. CDR3 size: 15 residues.

Ten or more counts support this clonotype. V gene TRBV7-9 combines with J gene TRBJ2-3; the match to TRBD2 covers 8 bases. CDR1 is SEHNR, CDR2 FQNEAQ, per germline (reference sequence). The junction had 4 bases not matched to a gene; V was cut back by 5 bases and J by 3 bases. The CDR3 is 14 amino acids. DNA for the CDR3: TGTGCCAGCAGCCGACTAGCGTGGACAGATACGCAGTATTTT. Translation gives CASSRLAWTDTQYF.

The sample holds many counts of this clonotype. V is TRBV7-8 and J is TRBJ2-1, with 13 bases lining up with TRBD2. CDR1 is SGHVS, CDR2 FQNEAQ, per germline. The CDR3 contains 18 residues. The V gene end was trimmed by 0 bases and the J gene end by 4 bases; junction bases not matched to a gene: 6. Here the CDR3 DNA reads TGTGCCAGCAGCTTAGCACTAGCGGGAGGGACGCTATACAATGAGCAGTTCTTC. Encoded protein: CASSLALAGGTLYNEQFF.

In its sample, this clonotype was seen many times. This chain links TRBV5-1 with TRBJ1-1; 9 bases agree with TRBD1. Germline V gives CDR1 SGHRS, CDR2 YFSETQ. CDR3 size: 15 residues. The ends lost 2 bases at V and 3 bases at J; junction bases unmatched: 5. This chain's CDR3 is CASSFTDRGDTEAFF. In DNA, the CDR3 is TGCGCCAGCAGCTTCACAGACAGGGGGGACACTGAAGCTTTCTTT.